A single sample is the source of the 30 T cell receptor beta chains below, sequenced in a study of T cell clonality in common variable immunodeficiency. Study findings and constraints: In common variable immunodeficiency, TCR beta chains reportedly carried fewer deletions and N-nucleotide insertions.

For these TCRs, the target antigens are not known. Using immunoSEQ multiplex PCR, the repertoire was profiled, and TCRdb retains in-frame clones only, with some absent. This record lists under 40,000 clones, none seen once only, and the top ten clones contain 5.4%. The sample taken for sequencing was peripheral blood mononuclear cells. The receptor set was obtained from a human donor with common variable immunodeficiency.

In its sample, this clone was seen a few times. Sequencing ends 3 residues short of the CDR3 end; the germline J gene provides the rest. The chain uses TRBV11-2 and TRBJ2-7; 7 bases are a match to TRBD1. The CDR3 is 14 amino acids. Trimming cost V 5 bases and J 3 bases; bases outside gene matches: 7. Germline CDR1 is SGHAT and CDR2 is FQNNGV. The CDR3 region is CASSPDRAGYEQYF. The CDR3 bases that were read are TGTGCCAGCAGCCCTGACAGGGCCGGCTACGAG.

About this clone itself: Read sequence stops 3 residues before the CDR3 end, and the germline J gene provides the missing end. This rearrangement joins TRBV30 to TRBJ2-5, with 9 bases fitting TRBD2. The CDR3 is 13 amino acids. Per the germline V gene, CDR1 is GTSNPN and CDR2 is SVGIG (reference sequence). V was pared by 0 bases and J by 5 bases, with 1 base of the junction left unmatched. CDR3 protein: CAWSVAGGETQYF. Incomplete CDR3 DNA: TGTGCCTGGAGTGTTGCGGGGGGGGAGACC.

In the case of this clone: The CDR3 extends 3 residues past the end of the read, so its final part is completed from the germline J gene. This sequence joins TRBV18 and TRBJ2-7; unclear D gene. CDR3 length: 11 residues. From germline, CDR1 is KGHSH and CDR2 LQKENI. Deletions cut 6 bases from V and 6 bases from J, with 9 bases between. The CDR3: CASSEGGEQYF. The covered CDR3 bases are TGTGCCAGCTCCGAAGGTGGCGAG. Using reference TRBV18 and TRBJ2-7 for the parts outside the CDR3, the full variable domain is NAGVMQNPRHLVRRRGQEARLRCSPMKGHSHVYWYRQLPEEGLKFMVYLQKENIIDESGMPKERFSAEFPKEGPSILRIQQVVRGDSAAYFCASSEGGEQYFGPGTRLTVT.

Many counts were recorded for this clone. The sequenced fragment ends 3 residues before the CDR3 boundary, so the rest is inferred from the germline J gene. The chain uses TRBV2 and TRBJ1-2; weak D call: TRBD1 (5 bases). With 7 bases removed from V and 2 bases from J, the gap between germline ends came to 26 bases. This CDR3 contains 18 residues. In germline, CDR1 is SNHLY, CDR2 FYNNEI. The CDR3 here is CASIPPNPGLGQNYGYTF. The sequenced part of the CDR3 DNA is TGTGCCAGCATCCCCCCAAACCCGGGCTTAGGACAAAACTATGGC. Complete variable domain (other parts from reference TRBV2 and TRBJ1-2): EPEVTQTPSHQVTQMGQEVILRCVPISNHLYFYWYRQILGQKVEFLVSFYNNEISEKSEIFDDQFSVERPDGSNFTLKIRSTKLEDSAMYFCASIPPNPGLGQNYGYTFGSGTRLTVV.

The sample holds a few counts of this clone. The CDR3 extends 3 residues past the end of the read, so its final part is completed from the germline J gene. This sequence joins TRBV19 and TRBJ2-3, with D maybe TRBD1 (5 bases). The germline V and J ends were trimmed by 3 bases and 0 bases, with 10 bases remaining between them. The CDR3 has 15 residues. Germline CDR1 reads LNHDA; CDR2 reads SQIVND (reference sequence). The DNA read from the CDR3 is TGTGCCAGTAGTATCCTTACAGGAAGCACAGATACG. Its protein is CASSILTGSTDT. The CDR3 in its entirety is CASSILTGSTDTQYF.

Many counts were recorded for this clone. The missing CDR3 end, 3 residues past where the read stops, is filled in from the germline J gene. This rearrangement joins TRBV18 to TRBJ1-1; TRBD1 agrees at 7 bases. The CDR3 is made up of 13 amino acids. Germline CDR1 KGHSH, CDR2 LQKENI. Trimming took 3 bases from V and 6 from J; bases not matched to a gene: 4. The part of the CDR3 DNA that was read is TGTGCCAGCTCACCTGACAGGGCCGCTGAA. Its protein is CASSPDRAAE. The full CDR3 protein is CASSPDRAAEAFF.

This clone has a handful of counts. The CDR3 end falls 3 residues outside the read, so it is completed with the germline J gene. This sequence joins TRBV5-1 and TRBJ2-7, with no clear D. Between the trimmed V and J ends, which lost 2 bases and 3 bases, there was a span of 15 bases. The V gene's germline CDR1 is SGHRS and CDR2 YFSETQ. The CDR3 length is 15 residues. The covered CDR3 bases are TGCGCCAGCAGCTTCGTAGCCTCCTCTAGCTACGAG. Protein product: CASSFVASSSYE. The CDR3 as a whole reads CASSFVASSSYEQYF.

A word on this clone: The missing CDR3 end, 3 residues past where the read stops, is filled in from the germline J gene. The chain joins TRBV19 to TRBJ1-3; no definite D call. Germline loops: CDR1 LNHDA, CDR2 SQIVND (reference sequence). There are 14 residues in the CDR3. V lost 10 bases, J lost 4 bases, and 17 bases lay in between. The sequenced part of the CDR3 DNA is TGTGCCACCACCCGCTCGGGGAGCGGAAACACC. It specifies CATTRSGSGNT. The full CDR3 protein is CATTRSGSGNTIYF.

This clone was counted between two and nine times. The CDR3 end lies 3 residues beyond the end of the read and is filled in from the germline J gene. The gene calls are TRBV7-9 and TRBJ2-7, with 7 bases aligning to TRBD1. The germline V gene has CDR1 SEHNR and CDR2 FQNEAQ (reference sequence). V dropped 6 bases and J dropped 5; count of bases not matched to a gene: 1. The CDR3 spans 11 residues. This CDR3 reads CASSTGDEQYF. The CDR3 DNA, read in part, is TGTGCCAGCAGTACAGGGGACGAG.

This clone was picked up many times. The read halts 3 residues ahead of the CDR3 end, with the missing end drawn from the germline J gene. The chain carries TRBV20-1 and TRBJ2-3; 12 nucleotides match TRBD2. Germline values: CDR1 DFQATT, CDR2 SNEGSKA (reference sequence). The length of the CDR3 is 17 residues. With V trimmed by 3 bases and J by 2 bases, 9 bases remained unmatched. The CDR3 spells CSASRTSGAILTDTQYF. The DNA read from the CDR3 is TGCAGTGCTAGCCGGACTAGCGGGGCCATTCTCACAGATACG.

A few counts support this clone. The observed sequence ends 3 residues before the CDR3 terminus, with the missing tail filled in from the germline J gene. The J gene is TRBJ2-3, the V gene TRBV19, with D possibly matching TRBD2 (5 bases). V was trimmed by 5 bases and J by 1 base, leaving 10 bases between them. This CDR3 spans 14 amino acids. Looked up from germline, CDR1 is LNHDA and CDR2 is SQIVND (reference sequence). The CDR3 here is CASSRPGGTDTQYF. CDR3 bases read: TGTGCCAGTAGTCGCCCCGGGGGCACAGATACG.

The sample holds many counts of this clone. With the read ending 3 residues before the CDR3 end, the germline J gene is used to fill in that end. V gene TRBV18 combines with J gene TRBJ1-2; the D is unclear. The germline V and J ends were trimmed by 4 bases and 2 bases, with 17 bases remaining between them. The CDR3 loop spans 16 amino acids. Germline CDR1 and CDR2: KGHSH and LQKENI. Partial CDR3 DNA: TGTGCCAGCTCACTATCAGGCGGGGTTGGAAACTATGGC. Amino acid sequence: CASSLSGGVGNYG. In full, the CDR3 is CASSLSGGVGNYGYTF.

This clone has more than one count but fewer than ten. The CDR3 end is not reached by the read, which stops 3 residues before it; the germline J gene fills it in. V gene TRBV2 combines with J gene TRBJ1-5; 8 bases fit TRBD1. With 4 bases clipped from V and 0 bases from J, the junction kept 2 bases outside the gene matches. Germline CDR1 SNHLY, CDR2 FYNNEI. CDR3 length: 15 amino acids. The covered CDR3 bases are TGTGCCAGCAGTGGACAGGGGAATAGCAATCAGCCC. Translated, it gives CASSGQGNSNQP. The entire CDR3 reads CASSGQGNSNQPQHF.

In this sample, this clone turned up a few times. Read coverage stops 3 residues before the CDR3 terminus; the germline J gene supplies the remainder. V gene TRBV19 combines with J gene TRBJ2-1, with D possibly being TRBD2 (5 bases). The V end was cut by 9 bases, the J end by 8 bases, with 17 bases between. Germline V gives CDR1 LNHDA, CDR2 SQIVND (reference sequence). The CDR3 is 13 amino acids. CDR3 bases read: TGTGCCAGCCGGGCCCAGGACTCTCATGAG. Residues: CASRAQDSHE. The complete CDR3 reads CASRAQDSHEQFF.

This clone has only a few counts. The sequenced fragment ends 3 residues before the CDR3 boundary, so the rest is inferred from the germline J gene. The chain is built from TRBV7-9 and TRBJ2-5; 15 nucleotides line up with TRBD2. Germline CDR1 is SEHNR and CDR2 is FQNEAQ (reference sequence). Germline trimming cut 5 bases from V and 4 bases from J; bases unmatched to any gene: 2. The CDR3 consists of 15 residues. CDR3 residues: CASSRTSGGAETQYF. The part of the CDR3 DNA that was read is TGTGCCAGCAGCAGGACTAGCGGGGGGGCAGAGACC.

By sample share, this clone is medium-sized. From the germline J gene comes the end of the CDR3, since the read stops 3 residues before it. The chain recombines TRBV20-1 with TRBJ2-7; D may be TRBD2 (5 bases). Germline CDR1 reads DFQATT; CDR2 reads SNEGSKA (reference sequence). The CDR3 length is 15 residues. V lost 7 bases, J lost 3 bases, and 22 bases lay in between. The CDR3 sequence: CSVGGLGGRVYEQYF. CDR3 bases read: TGCAGTGTTGGCGGGCTAGGAGGCCGAGTCTACGAG.

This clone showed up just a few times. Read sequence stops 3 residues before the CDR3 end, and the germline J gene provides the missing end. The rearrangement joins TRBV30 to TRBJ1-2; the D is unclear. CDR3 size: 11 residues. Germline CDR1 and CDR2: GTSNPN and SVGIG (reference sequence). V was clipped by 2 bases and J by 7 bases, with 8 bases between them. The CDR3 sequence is CAWSSGAGYTF. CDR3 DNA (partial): TGTGCCTGGAGTTCGGGTGCTGGC.

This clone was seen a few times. Incomplete CDR3 DNA: TGTGCCAGCTCACCAAACCACTTTAACACCGGGGAG. It codes for CASSPNHFNTGE. The complete CDR3 protein is CASSPNHFNTGELFF. The chain recombines TRBV18 with TRBJ2-2; D remains unclear. The read halts 3 residues ahead of the CDR3 end, with the missing end drawn from the germline J gene. The CDR3 totals 15 residues. Between the trimmed V and J ends, which lost 2 bases and 2 bases, there was a span of 9 bases. Germline values: CDR1 KGHSH, CDR2 LQKENI.

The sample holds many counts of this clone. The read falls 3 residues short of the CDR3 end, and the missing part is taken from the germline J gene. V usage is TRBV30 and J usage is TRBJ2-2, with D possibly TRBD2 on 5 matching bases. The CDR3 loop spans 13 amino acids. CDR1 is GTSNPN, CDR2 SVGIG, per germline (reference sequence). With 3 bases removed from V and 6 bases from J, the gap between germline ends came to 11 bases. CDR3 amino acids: CAWRVGVAGELFF. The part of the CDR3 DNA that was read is TGTGCCTGGAGAGTCGGGGTGGCCGGGGAG.

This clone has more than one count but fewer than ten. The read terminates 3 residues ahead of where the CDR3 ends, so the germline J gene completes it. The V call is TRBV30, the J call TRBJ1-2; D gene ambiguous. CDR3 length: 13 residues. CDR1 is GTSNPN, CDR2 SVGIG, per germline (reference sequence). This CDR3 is CAWSGNLFTGYTF. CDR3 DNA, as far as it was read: TGTGCCTGGAGTGGAAATTTGTTTACAGGC.

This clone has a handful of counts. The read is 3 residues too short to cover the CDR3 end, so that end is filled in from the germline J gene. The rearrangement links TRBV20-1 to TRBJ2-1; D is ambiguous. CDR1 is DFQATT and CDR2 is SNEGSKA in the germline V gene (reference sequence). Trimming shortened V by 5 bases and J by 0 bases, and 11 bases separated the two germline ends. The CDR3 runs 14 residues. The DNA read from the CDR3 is TGCAGTGCTGAAAAACTGAGCTCCTACAATGAG. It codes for CSAEKLSSYNE. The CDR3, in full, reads CSAEKLSSYNEQFF.

The CDR3 here is CAWSVKQAGGYTF. CDR3 bases read: TGTGCCTGGAGTGTCAAGCAGGCCGGTGGC. V is TRBV30 and J is TRBJ1-2; unclear D gene. The CDR3 end is not reached by the read, which stops 3 residues before it; the germline J gene fills it in. Looked up from germline, CDR1 is GTSNPN and CDR2 is SVGIG (reference sequence). The V end was cut by 0 bases, the J end by 7 bases, with 12 bases between. This CDR3 is built from 13 residues.

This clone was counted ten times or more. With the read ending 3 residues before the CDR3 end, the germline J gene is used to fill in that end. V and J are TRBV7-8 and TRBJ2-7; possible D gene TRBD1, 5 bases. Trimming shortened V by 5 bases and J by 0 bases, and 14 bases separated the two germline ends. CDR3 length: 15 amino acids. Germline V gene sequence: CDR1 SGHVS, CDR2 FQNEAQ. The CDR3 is CASSPRAWSSYEQYF. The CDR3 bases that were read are TGTGCCAGCAGCCCCAGGGCTTGGTCCTCCTACGAG.

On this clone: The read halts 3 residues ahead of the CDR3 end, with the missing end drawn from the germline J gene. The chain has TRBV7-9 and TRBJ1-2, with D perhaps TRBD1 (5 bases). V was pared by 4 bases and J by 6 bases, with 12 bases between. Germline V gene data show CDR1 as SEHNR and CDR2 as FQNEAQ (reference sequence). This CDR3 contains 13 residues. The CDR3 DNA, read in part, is TGTGCCAGCAGCTCCGCCAGGGCCCATGGC. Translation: CASSSARAHG. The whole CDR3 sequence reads CASSSARAHGYTF.

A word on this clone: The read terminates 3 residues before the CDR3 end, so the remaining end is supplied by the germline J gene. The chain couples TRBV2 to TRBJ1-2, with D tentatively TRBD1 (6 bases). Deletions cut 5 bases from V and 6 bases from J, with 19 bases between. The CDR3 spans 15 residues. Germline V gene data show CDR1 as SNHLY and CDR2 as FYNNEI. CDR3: CASSQSVGTSDGYTF. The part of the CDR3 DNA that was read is TGTGCCAGCAGTCAATCCGTTGGGACATCTGATGGC.

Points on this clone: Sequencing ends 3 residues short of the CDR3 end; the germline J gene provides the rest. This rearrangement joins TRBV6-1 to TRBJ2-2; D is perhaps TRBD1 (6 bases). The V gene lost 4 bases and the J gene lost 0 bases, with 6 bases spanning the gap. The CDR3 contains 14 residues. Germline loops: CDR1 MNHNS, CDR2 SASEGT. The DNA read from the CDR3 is TGTGCCAGCAGTGGACAGGCGAACACCGGGGAG. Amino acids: CASSGQANTGE. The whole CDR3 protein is CASSGQANTGELFF.

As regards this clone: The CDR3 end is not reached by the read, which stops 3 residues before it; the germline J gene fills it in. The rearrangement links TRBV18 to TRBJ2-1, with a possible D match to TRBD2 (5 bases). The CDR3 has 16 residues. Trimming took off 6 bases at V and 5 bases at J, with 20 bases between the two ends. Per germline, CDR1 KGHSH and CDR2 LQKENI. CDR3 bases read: TGTGCCAGCTCCCCAGGTGGTCCTGACTATCACAATGAG. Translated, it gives CASSPGGPDYHNE. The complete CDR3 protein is CASSPGGPDYHNEQFF.

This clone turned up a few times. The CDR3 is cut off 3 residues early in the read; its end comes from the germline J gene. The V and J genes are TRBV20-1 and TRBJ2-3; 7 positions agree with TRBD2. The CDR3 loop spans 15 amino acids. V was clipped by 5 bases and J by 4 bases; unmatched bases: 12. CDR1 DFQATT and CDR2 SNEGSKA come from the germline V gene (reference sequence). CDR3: CSASGRENGPDTQYF. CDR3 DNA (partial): TGCAGTGCTTCAGGGAGGGAAAACGGGCCAGATACG.

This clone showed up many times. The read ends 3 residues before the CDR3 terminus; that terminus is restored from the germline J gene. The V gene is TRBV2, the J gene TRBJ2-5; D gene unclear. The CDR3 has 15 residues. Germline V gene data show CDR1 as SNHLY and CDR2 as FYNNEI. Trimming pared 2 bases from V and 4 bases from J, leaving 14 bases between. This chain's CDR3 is CASSELVAVTETQYF. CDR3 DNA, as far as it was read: TGTGCCAGCAGTGAACTCGTAGCCGTTACAGAGACC.

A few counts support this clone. CDR3 DNA (partial): TGCAGTGCTCCACAGGTCAGA. Translating it yields CSAPQVR. From start to end, the CDR3 is CSAPQVRAFF. The gene calls are TRBV20-1 and TRBJ1-1; weak D call: TRBD1 (5 bases). The read gets to within 3 residues of the CDR3 end, and the germline J gene fills in the rest. Germline V gene sequence: CDR1 DFQATT, CDR2 SNEGSKA (reference sequence). The CDR3 length is 10 residues.